This passage covers 26 T cell receptor beta chains from one sample sequenced in a study of blood T cell repertoires in COVID-19. Assay used: immunoSEQ multiplex PCR; TCRdb lists only in-frame clones, some missing. The sample records roughly 220,000 clones, 70% to 90% being singletons. Sequenced input: PBMCs or T cells enriched from blood (not recorded which). All receptors come from a man aged 25 to 45 with acute COVID-19.

V gene TRBV10-3 combines with J gene TRBJ1-2, with 7 nucleotides matching TRBD1. The CDR3 covers 15 residues. Germline CDR1 reads ENHRY; CDR2 reads SYGVKD. V trimming: 6 bases; J trimming: 0 bases; junction bases outside the gene matches: 7. This CDR3 is CAIRSGGKANYGYTF. As DNA, the CDR3 is TGTGCCATCAGGTCAGGGGGGAAAGCTAACTATGGCTACACCTTC.

CDR3 in DNA: TGTGCCAGCTCACCTCTCAAACGGGTAGGAGCTTTCTTT. Amino acid sequence: CASSPLKRVGAFF. The chain combines TRBV18 with TRBJ1-1; D remains ambiguous. Germline loops: CDR1 KGHSH, CDR2 LQKENI. V lost 3 bases and J lost 10, with 15 bases in between. The CDR3 covers 13 residues.

This clone was observed once. This chain links TRBV20-1 with TRBJ1-2; D not certain. CDR1 DFQATT and CDR2 SNEGSKA come from the germline V gene (reference sequence). Trimming stripped 3 bases from V and 6 bases from J, with 11 bases between. The CDR3 spans 12 residues. The CDR3 DNA sequence: TGCAGTGCTAGTGTATCGGGGAATGGCTACACCTTC. Its protein is CSASVSGNGYTF.

The chain's CDR3 is CAINPGQENSPLHF. CDR3 DNA: TGTGCCATCAACCCGGGACAGGAGAATTCACCCCTCCACTTT. The chain links TRBV10-3 to TRBJ1-6; 8 nucleotides align to TRBD1. The CDR3 runs 14 residues. The germline gives CDR1 ENHRY, CDR2 SYGVKD. After removal of 7 bases from V and 7 bases from J, the junction contained 6 bases not matched to a gene.

V and J are TRBV6-1 and TRBJ2-1; 11 bases map to TRBD2. Germline-derived CDR1 and CDR2 are MNHNS and SASEGT. V gave up 4 bases and J gave up 6 bases; unmatched junction bases: 8. The CDR3 covers 16 residues. CDR3: CASSVQTSGVSNEQFF. Written as DNA, the CDR3 is TGTGCCAGCAGTGTTCAGACTAGCGGGGTTTCCAATGAGCAGTTCTTC.

Only one count was recorded for this clone. V is TRBV27 and J is TRBJ2-2; possibly TRBD2 for D (6 bases). V lost 6 bases and J 7 bases, leaving 15 bases between the germline ends. Germline V gives CDR1 MNHEY, CDR2 SMNVEV (reference sequence). This CDR3 has 14 residues. CDR3 sequence: CASSPLGGNGELFF. In DNA, the CDR3 is TGTGCCAGCAGCCCCTTGGGGGGAAACGGGGAGCTGTTTTTT.

The chain has TRBV5-5 and TRBJ2-1; tentative D call: TRBD2 (7 bases). The CDR3 is 14 residues long. In germline, CDR1 is SGHKS, CDR2 YYEKEE (reference sequence). Trimming took off 0 bases at V and 7 bases at J, with 11 bases between the two ends. CDR3 coding DNA: TGTGCCAGCAGCTTGGCCGGGGGGCGGAATGAGCAGTTCTTC. Its protein product is CASSLAGGRNEQFF.

The table lists this clone with a few counts. The V gene is TRBV5-1, the J gene TRBJ1-3, with 8 bases aligning to TRBD1. Trimming took 5 bases from V and 6 from J; bases not matched to a gene: 7. The CDR3 sequence is 14 residues long. Germline CDR1 is SGHRS and CDR2 is YFSETQ. CDR3 DNA: TGCGCCAGCAGGGAGGACAGGGCCGAAAACACCATATATTTT. Its translation: CASREDRAENTIYF.

This chain joins TRBV11-2 and TRBJ2-1, with 7 bases aligning to TRBD1. Germline V gene sequence: CDR1 SGHAT, CDR2 FQNNGV. The J segment lost 4 bases and the V segment lost 2 bases, leaving 5 bases of the junction unmatched. There are 15 residues in the CDR3. The CDR3 sequence: CASSLPGQKYNEQFF. CDR3 DNA sequence: TGTGCCAGCAGCTTACCGGGACAGAAATACAATGAGCAGTTCTTC. Combining the CDR3 with reference TRBV11-2 and TRBJ2-1 gives the whole variable domain EAGVAQSPRYKIIEKRQSVAFWCNPISGHATLYWYQQILGQGPKLLIQFQNNGVVDDSQLPKDRFSAERLKGVDSTLKIQPAKLEDSAVYLCASSLPGQKYNEQFFGPGTRLTVL.

The CDR3 bases are TGTGCCAGCAGCCGAACAGGGGGACATACGCAGTATTTT. Translating gives CASSRTGGHTQYF. The chain joins TRBV7-2 to TRBJ2-3; 8 nucleotides agree with TRBD1. Trimming cost V 5 bases and J 7 bases; bases outside gene matches: 5. From germline, CDR1 is SGHTA and CDR2 FQGNSA. This CDR3 spans 13 amino acids.

This chain uses TRBV9 with TRBJ2-3, with a weak D call TRBD2 (6 bases). Looked up from germline, CDR1 is SGDLS and CDR2 is YYNGEE. This CDR3 has 15 residues. The germline V and J ends were trimmed by 0 bases and 1 base, with 9 bases remaining between them. The CDR3 sequence: CASSVVGGGTDTQYF. The CDR3 nucleotides read TGTGCCAGCAGCGTAGTGGGGGGAGGCACAGATACGCAGTATTTT.

V and J are TRBV27 and TRBJ2-7; the D is unclear. The CDR3 has 15 residues. Germline values: CDR1 MNHEY, CDR2 SMNVEV (reference sequence). Trimming left V 1 base short and J 2 bases short, with 12 bases between. The CDR3 region has the DNA TGTGCCAGCAGTTTATACCTGGGCCGGACCTACGAGCAGTACTTC. Protein product: CASSLYLGRTYEQYF.

V and J are TRBV29-1 and TRBJ2-7; perhaps TRBD1 as D (6 bases). Germline CDR1 SQVTM, CDR2 ANQGSEA. The CDR3 is 12 amino acids. V lost 6 bases to trimming and J lost 4 bases, with 13 bases between them. CDR3 sequence (DNA): TGCAGCGTCCTACAGGGAATTTACGAGCAGTACTTC. As protein: CSVLQGIYEQYF.

The DNA of the CDR3 is TGTGCCAGCTCCACACCCTCTGGAAACACCATATATTTT. Its translation: CASSTPSGNTIYF. The chain recombines TRBV27 with TRBJ1-3; D not certain. Trimming stripped 8 bases from V and 0 bases from J, with 8 bases between. Per the germline V gene, CDR1 is MNHEY and CDR2 is SMNVEV (reference sequence). The CDR3 consists of 13 residues.

The chain is built from TRBV5-1 and TRBJ2-5; 11 bases align to TRBD2. Germline V gene sequence: CDR1 SGHRS, CDR2 YFSETQ. V lost 1 base, J lost 0 bases, and 8 bases stayed unmatched. This CDR3 is 18 amino acids long. The CDR3 loop is CASSLNLAGGRYQETQYF. CDR3 coding DNA: TGCGCCAGCAGCTTGAATCTAGCGGGGGGCCGTTACCAAGAGACCCAGTACTTC.

There are a few counts of this clone. The chain couples TRBV16 to TRBJ1-6; no clear D. Trimming removed 6 bases from V and 9 bases from J, with 9 bases in between. The CDR3 is 12 residues long. CDR1 is KGHSY, CDR2 FQNENV, per germline. DNA of the CDR3: TGTGCCAGCAGTCCCCGGGGTTCACCCCTCCACTTT. Its protein product is CASSPRGSPLHF. Supplemented by reference TRBV16 and TRBJ1-6, the full variable domain reads GEEVAQTPKHLVRGEGQKAKLYCAPIKGHSYVFWYQQVLKNEFKFLISFQNENVFDETGMPKERFSAKCLPNSPCSLEIQATKLEDSAVYFCASSPRGSPLHFGNGTRLTVT.

In its sample, this clone was seen a few times. This same CDR3 is encoded by further DNA sequences in the sample. V gene TRBV4-2 combines with J gene TRBJ1-5; no firm D call. The CDR3 sequence is 13 residues long. V was cut by 4 bases and J by 7 bases, with 11 bases left in between. CDR1 LGHNA and CDR2 YNFKEQ come from the germline V gene. Here the CDR3 reads CASSPTPGQPQHF. The CDR3 DNA follows: TGTGCCAGCAGCCCAACGCCTGGCCAGCCCCAGCATTTT.

V and J are TRBV6-5 and TRBJ1-5, with TRBD1 matching 8 bases. The CDR3 totals 13 residues. CDR1 is MNHEY, CDR2 SVGAGI, per germline. V was pared by 10 bases and J by 6 bases, with 8 bases of the junction left unmatched. CDR3 in DNA: TGTGCCACCTCCAGGGGGCCCCCTCAGCCCCAGCATTTT. It is translated as CATSRGPPQPQHF.

V is TRBV27 and J is TRBJ1-1, with TRBD1 as a possible D gene (6 bases). The CDR3 totals 14 residues. Germline V gene data show CDR1 as MNHEY and CDR2 as SMNVEV (reference sequence). V dropped 5 bases and J dropped 1 base, with 11 bases sitting between them. CDR3 sequence reads: CASSAGTTNTEAFF. The CDR3 coding sequence is TGTGCCAGCAGTGCCGGGACAACGAACACTGAAGCTTTCTTT.

J is TRBJ1-2 and V is TRBV18; D is possibly TRBD1 (5 bases). The CDR3 consists of 17 residues. Per germline, CDR1 KGHSH and CDR2 LQKENI. The germline V and J ends were trimmed by 6 bases and 6 bases, with 26 bases remaining between them. As DNA, the CDR3 is TGTGCCAGCTCCTACTCATCGGGGGGTGTTGATCGAAATGGCTACACCTTC. It is translated as CASSYSSGGVDRNGYTF.

This sequence joins TRBV27 and TRBJ2-1; 7 bases line up with TRBD1. The CDR3 covers 13 residues. The germline CDR1 and CDR2 sequences are MNHEY and SMNVEV (reference sequence). The ends lost 8 bases at V and 5 bases at J; junction bases unmatched: 6. CDR3: CASSRGQNNEQFF. The CDR3 bases are TGTGCCAGCTCAAGGGGACAGAACAATGAGCAGTTCTTC.

V and J are TRBV5-1 and TRBJ1-2; the match to TRBD1 covers 7 bases. The CDR3 consists of 14 residues. The germline gives CDR1 SGHRS, CDR2 YFSETQ. Trimming at V came to 1 base and at J to 3 bases, leaving 3 bases not matched to a gene. The CDR3 sequence is CASSLSGGDYGYTF. The CDR3 DNA reads as TGCGCCAGCAGCTTGTCAGGGGGAGACTATGGCTACACCTTC.

The chain joins TRBV5-4 to TRBJ1-3; a possible D gene is TRBD1 (5 bases). The CDR3 is made up of 14 amino acids. Trimming stripped 4 bases from V and 1 base from J, with 9 bases between. CDR1 SGHNT and CDR2 YYREEE come from the germline V gene (reference sequence). The CDR3 DNA follows: TGTGCCAGCAGCCCAGGGATATCTGGAAACACCATATATTTT. Translation gives CASSPGISGNTIYF.

This chain joins TRBV27 and TRBJ1-3; D remains ambiguous. V was pared by 10 bases and J by 0 bases, with 10 bases between. Germline V gives CDR1 MNHEY, CDR2 SMNVEV (reference sequence). The CDR3 loop spans 13 amino acids. The CDR3 sequence: CAIGGNSGNTIYF. DNA of the CDR3: TGTGCCATCGGAGGGAACTCTGGAAACACCATATATTTT.

This rearrangement joins TRBV5-1 to TRBJ2-7; a weak D match, TRBD1 (6 bases). From germline, CDR1 is SGHRS and CDR2 YFSETQ. V lost 3 bases and J 5 bases, leaving 18 bases between the germline ends. This CDR3 is 15 amino acids long. The CDR3 here is CASSSAGTKGHEQYF. The CDR3 DNA reads TGCGCCAGCAGCTCTGCCGGGACAAAAGGTCACGAGCAGTACTTC.

The genes are TRBV27 and TRBJ2-1, with 7 bases that match TRBD1. V gave up 6 bases and J gave up 8 bases; unmatched junction bases: 4. Germline V lookup: CDR1 MNHEY, CDR2 SMNVEV (reference sequence). The CDR3 loop spans 12 amino acids. The CDR3 reads CASSKGGDEQFF. CDR3 coding DNA: TGTGCCAGCAGCAAAGGGGGCGATGAGCAGTTCTTC.